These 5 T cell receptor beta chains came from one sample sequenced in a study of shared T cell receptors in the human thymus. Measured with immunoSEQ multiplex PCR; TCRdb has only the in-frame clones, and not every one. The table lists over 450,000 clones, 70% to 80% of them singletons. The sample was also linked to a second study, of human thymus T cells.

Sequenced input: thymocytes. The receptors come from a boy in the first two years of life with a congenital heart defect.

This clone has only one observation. The chain's CDR3 is CASCGQGITGELFF. In DNA form, the CDR3 reads TGTGCCAGCTGTGGGCAGGGGATCACCGGGGAGCTGTTTTTT. The chain employs TRBV6-5 and TRBJ2-2; possible D gene TRBD1, 6 bases. This CDR3 comprises 14 residues. Germline V gene lookup returns CDR1 MNHEY and CDR2 SVGAGI. V lost 8 bases, J lost 4 bases, and 14 bases lay in between.

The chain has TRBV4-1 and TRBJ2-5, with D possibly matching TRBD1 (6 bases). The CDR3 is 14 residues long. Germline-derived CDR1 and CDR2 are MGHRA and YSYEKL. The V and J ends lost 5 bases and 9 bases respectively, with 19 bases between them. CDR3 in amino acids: CASSRGWSTRAQYF. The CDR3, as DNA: TGCGCCAGCAGCAGGGGGTGGAGCACTCGGGCCCAGTACTTC.

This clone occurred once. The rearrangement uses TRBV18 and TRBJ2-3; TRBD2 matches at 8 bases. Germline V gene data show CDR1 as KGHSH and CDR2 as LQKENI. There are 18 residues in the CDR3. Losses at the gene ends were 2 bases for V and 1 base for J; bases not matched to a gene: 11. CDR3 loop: CASSPFATSVSGTDTQYF. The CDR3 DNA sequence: TGTGCCAGCTCACCATTCGCGACTAGCGTTAGTGGCACAGATACGCAGTATTTT.

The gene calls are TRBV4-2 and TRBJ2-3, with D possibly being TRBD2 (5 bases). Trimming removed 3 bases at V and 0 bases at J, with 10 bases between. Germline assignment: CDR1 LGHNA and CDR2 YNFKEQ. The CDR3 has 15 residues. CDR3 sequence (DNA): TGTGCCAGCAGCCAGACGGACTCTAGCACAGATACGCAGTATTTT. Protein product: CASSQTDSSTDTQYF.

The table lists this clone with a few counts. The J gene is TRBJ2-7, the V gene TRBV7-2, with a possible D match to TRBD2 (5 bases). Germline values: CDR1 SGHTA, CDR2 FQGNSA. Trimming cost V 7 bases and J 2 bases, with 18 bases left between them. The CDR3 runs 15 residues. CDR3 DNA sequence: TGTGCCAGCATACTCGGGAATTCCAGTCCCTACGAGCAGTACTTC. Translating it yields CASILGNSSPYEQYF.